Following are 30 T cell receptor beta chains from one sample sequenced in a study of T cells in localized non-small cell lung cancer. Produced via immunoSEQ multiplex PCR; TCRdb's table is partial and in-frame only. The sample includes over 30,000 clones, approximately 80% of them seen just once. The sequences come from peripheral blood, collected before any cancer treatment. The receptors come from a male donor at least 60 years old with stage II squamous cell lung carcinoma.

The chain uses TRBV10-3 and TRBJ2-7; D gene ambiguous. Germline CDR1 reads ENHRY; CDR2 reads SYGVKD. The CDR3 loop spans 11 amino acids. Trimming removed 3 bases from V and 6 bases from J, with 6 bases in between. In nucleotides, the CDR3 is TGTGCCATCAGTGATGGCAGCGAGCAGTACTTC. As protein: CAISDGSEQYF.

The V and J genes are TRBV9 and TRBJ2-3; D uncertain. The V gene's germline CDR1 is SGDLS and CDR2 YYNGEE. The CDR3 consists of 15 residues. V was shortened by 0 bases and J by 0 bases, with 8 bases between the two germline ends. The CDR3 here is CASSVGRPSTDTQYF. In DNA, the CDR3 is TGTGCCAGCAGCGTAGGGCGGCCTAGCACAGATACGCAGTATTTT.

This clone was recorded once. This chain joins TRBV19 and TRBJ1-5; a possible D gene is TRBD1 (5 bases). Germline lookup yields CDR1 LNHDA and CDR2 SQIVND (reference sequence). The CDR3 is 14 amino acids. Trimming removed 4 bases at V and 7 bases at J, with 14 bases between. The CDR3 loop reads CASSTSGRGQPQHF. The CDR3 region has the DNA TGTGCCAGTAGTACCTCGGGGAGGGGACAGCCCCAGCATTTT.

This chain joins TRBV19 and TRBJ1-1; 7 bases are a match to TRBD1. The germline gives CDR1 LNHDA, CDR2 SQIVND (reference sequence). Trimming cost V 5 bases and J 4 bases; bases outside gene matches: 7. There are 14 residues in the CDR3. The CDR3 DNA is TGTGCCAGTAGTGTCAACAGGGGAGGCACTGAAGCTTTCTTT. Its translation is CASSVNRGGTEAFF.

This clone was recorded once. This sequence joins TRBV6-1 and TRBJ2-5; maybe TRBD2 (7 bases). CDR3 length equals 13 residues. With 6 bases removed from V and 5 bases from J, the gap between germline ends came to 13 bases. Germline CDR1 and CDR2: MNHNS and SASEGT. The CDR3 sequence: CASRERGGETQYF. In nucleotides, the CDR3 is TGTGCCAGCAGGGAAAGGGGGGGGGAGACCCAGTACTTC.

This sequence joins TRBV2 and TRBJ1-1; D unresolved. From germline, CDR1 is SNHLY and CDR2 FYNNEI. The length of the CDR3 is 12 residues. Trimming took off 3 bases at V and 4 bases at J, with 6 bases between the two ends. This CDR3 is CASSDRGTEAFF. The CDR3 DNA follows: TGTGCCAGCAGTGACCGGGGCACTGAAGCTTTCTTT.

V and J are TRBV7-2 and TRBJ1-5; TRBD1 aligns across 9 bases. The CDR3 length is 15 residues. The V gene end was trimmed by 5 bases and the J gene end by 7 bases; junction bases not matched to a gene: 9. Per the germline V gene, CDR1 is SGHTA and CDR2 is FQGNSA. The DNA for the CDR3 is TGTGCCAGCAGCCTGGGGACAGGGCTCGGCCAGCCCCAGCATTTT. This gives the protein CASSLGTGLGQPQHF.

The gene calls are TRBV7-2 and TRBJ1-3, with a weak D call TRBD1 (5 bases). Deletions cut 1 base from V and 0 bases from J, with 13 bases between. This CDR3 has 17 amino acids. CDR1 and CDR2 from the germline V gene are SGHTA and FQGNSA. Here the CDR3 reads CASSLGAGTLSGNTIYF. CDR3 DNA: TGTGCCAGCAGCTTAGGGGCAGGGACCCTCTCTGGAAACACCATATATTTT.

This chain links TRBV19 with TRBJ2-1, with D uncertain. The CDR3 is made up of 12 amino acids. CDR1 is LNHDA, CDR2 SQIVND, per germline (reference sequence). V lost 5 bases, J lost 0 bases, and 2 bases lay in between. CDR3: CASSPSYNEQFF. The CDR3, as DNA: TGTGCCAGTAGTCCCTCCTACAATGAGCAGTTCTTC.

The rearrangement uses TRBV21-1 and TRBJ2-1. TRBV21-1 is noted as a pseudogene. This CDR3 has 17 amino acids. The CDR3 DNA is TGTGCCAGCAGCAGTCTCAACCCCGGGCTCTCCTACAATGAGCAGTTCTTC. Its protein is CASSSLNPGLSYNEQFF.

The chain uses TRBV7-9 and TRBJ1-5; 8 bases are a match to TRBD1. V was clipped by 3 bases and J by 3 bases; unmatched bases: 4. Germline lookup yields CDR1 SEHNR and CDR2 FQNEAQ (reference sequence). This CDR3 region has 15 residues. The chain's CDR3 is CASSFGQGFNQPQHF. The DNA of the CDR3 is TGTGCCAGCAGCTTCGGACAGGGCTTCAATCAGCCCCAGCATTTT.

The genes are TRBV21-1 and TRBJ2-7; TRBD1 is the table's D call, not checked against the DNA. TRBV21-1 is listed as a pseudogene. The CDR3 contains 16 residues. The CDR3 bases are TGTGCCAGCAGCAATGCCTACCAGGGGCAAACCTACGAGCAGTACTTC. Protein sequence: CASSNAYQGQTYEQYF.

The rearrangement links TRBV30 to TRBJ2-4, with 14 bases fitting TRBD2. Per germline, CDR1 GTSNPN and CDR2 SVGIG (reference sequence). V lost 2 bases to trimming and J lost 7 bases; unmatched junction nucleotides: 1. CDR3 length: 14 residues. CDR3 protein: CAWSRLAGGNIQYF. The CDR3 bases are TGTGCCTGGAGTCGACTAGCGGGGGGGAACATTCAGTACTTC. Based on the CDR3 plus reference TRBV30 and TRBJ2-4, the full variable domain is SQTIHQWPATLVQPVGSPLSLECTVEGTSNPNLYWYRQAAGRGLQLLFYSVGIGQISSEVPQNLSASRPQDRQFILSSKKLLLSDSGFYLCAWSRLAGGNIQYFGAGTRLSVL.

The CDR3 spells CASAGTEKYSNQPQHF. CDR3 nucleotides: TGTGCCAGTGCCGGGACAGAAAAATATAGCAATCAGCCCCAGCATTTT. The rearrangement uses TRBV19 and TRBJ1-5, with TRBD1 matching 7 bases. CDR1 is LNHDA, CDR2 SQIVND, per germline (reference sequence). With 8 bases clipped from V and 0 bases from J, the junction kept 10 bases outside the gene matches. This CDR3 has 16 amino acids.

The CDR3: CASSLEGTSSYEQYF. CDR3 coding DNA: TGTGCCAGCAGCTTAGAAGGGACTAGCAGTTACGAGCAGTACTTC. This chain connects TRBV11-3 to TRBJ2-7; 9 bases align to TRBD2. The CDR3 is made up of 15 amino acids. Germline V lookup: CDR1 SGHNT, CDR2 YENEEA. Unmatched junction bases numbered 4, after V lost 0 bases and J lost 4 bases.

The chain couples TRBV19 to TRBJ1-1, with 8 bases that match TRBD1. Trimming at V came to 3 bases and at J to 3 bases, leaving 6 bases not matched to a gene. CDR1 and CDR2 (germline): LNHDA, SQIVND (reference sequence). CDR3 length: 15 residues. CDR3 residues: CASSIGQGWDTEAFF. The CDR3 DNA is TGTGCCAGTAGTATTGGACAGGGTTGGGACACTGAAGCTTTCTTT.

This clone was found a few times. The V and J genes are TRBV11-2 and TRBJ2-1, with TRBD2 matching over 7 bases. This CDR3 contains 17 residues. Germline values: CDR1 SGHAT, CDR2 FQNNGV. The trim removed 1 base at V and 2 bases at J, leaving 8 bases unmatched. The CDR3 bases are TGTGCCAGCAGCTTAGTGGGAAGCGGGGCCCCCTACAATGAGCAGTTCTTC. Encoded protein: CASSLVGSGAPYNEQFF.

The gene calls are TRBV30 and TRBJ2-7; 7 nucleotides agree with TRBD1. The V and J ends lost 2 bases and 10 bases, in that order; junction bases with no gene match: 11. Germline CDR1 GTSNPN, CDR2 SVGIG (reference sequence). The CDR3 contains 13 residues. CDR3 nucleotides: TGTGCCTGGAGTTCTTCAACGACAGGGAGACAGTACTTC. Its protein is CAWSSSTTGRQYF.

The chain carries TRBV5-4 and TRBJ2-3; D perhaps matches TRBD2 (6 bases). Trimming took 3 bases from V and 0 from J, leaving 11 bases between them. The CDR3 spans 15 residues. Per germline, CDR1 SGHNT and CDR2 YYREEE (reference sequence). For the CDR3, the DNA is TGTGCCAGCAGCTCCGAGGGGACTAGCACAGATACGCAGTATTTT. Its protein is CASSSEGTSTDTQYF.

The chain is built from TRBV2 and TRBJ2-7; 10 bases fit TRBD2. CDR1 is SNHLY and CDR2 is FYNNEI in the germline V gene. Trimming removed 6 bases from V and 6 bases from J; junction bases left unmatched: 8. This CDR3 comprises 14 residues. The DNA of the CDR3 is TGTGCCAGCAGGATAGCGGGGGGTCCGCGCGAGCAGTACTTC. Translation gives CASRIAGGPREQYF.

V is TRBV18 and J is TRBJ1-2; D may be TRBD1 (5 bases). The CDR3 length is 15 residues. V lost 3 bases, J lost 8 bases, and 19 bases lay in between. CDR1 and CDR2 (germline): KGHSH, LQKENI. The CDR3, as DNA: TGTGCCAGCTCACCGCCGGAGGTAGGGGCGAGCGGCTACACCTTC. Encoded protein: CASSPPEVGASGYTF.

In this sample, this clone is medium-sized (0.01 to 0.1%). V and J are TRBV5-4 and TRBJ1-2; no firm D call. This CDR3 comprises 11 residues. The V end lost 0 bases, the J end lost 10 bases, and 7 bases lay between the germline ends. Germline CDR1 reads SGHNT; CDR2 reads YYREEE (reference sequence). CDR3 region: CASSLVGSYTF. CDR3 bases: TGTGCCAGCAGCTTGGTTGGCTCCTACACCTTC.

The V gene is TRBV19, the J gene TRBJ2-1; TRBD2 matches at 9 bases. In germline, CDR1 is LNHDA, CDR2 SQIVND (reference sequence). J lost 6 bases, V lost 6 bases, and 9 bases had no gene match. The CDR3 sequence is 15 residues long. CDR3 residues: CASRSGTSRVNEQFF. Here the CDR3 DNA reads TGTGCCAGTAGATCGGGGACTAGCAGGGTCAATGAGCAGTTCTTC.

A few counts support this clone. The V call is TRBV6-1, the J call TRBJ1-3; D is undetermined. The length of the CDR3 is 13 residues. V gave up 1 base and J gave up 9 bases, with 10 bases separating them. In germline, CDR1 is MNHNS, CDR2 SASEGT. Written as DNA, the CDR3 is TGTGCCAGCAGTGAAGGTGGCCGGTTCACCATATATTTT. Protein product: CASSEGGRFTIYF.

V usage is TRBV6-1 and J usage is TRBJ1-5; a weak D match, TRBD1 (5 bases). CDR3 length equals 15 residues. V was trimmed by 1 base and J by 5 bases, leaving 12 bases between them. Germline V gene data show CDR1 as MNHNS and CDR2 as SASEGT. The CDR3 is CASSEGGVDYQPQHF. In DNA, the CDR3 is TGTGCCAGCAGTGAAGGAGGGGTGGATTATCAGCCCCAGCATTTT.

The rearrangement uses TRBV5-6 and TRBJ1-3, with unresolved D. V gave up 3 bases and J gave up 0 bases, with 13 bases separating them. The CDR3 contains 16 residues. Germline CDR1 and CDR2: SGHDT and YYEEEE. The DNA for the CDR3 is TGTGCCAGCAGCTGGGTGGGAAGGAGCTCTGGAAACACCATATATTTT. Its translation is CASSWVGRSSGNTIYF.

V and J are TRBV5-6 and TRBJ1-1; D is ambiguous. V lost 4 bases and J lost 7, with 11 bases in between. The CDR3 totals 12 residues. Germline V gene data show CDR1 as SGHDT and CDR2 as YYEEEE. CDR3 bases: TGTGCCAGCAGCCCCGGGCGATTTGAAGCTTTCTTT. Translated: CASSPGRFEAFF.

This clone has just a few counts. The J gene is TRBJ2-7, the V gene TRBV28; TRBD1 aligns across 7 bases. The CDR3 runs to 14 residues. Germline V gene lookup returns CDR1 MDHEN and CDR2 SYDVKM. J was trimmed by 2 bases and V by 5 bases; bases with no gene match: 6. CDR3 sequence reads: CASSGTVNTYEQYF. The CDR3 bases are TGTGCCAGCAGTGGGACAGTTAATACCTACGAGCAGTACTTC.

This chain connects TRBV2 to TRBJ1-4; weak D call: TRBD1 (6 bases). V dropped 3 bases and J dropped 8 bases, with 13 bases sitting between them. From germline, CDR1 is SNHLY and CDR2 FYNNEI. There are 14 residues in the CDR3. CDR3 sequence (DNA): TGTGCCAGCAGTGACCAGGGGATGGGGGAAAAACTGTTTTTT. This translates into CASSDQGMGEKLFF.

The rearrangement links TRBV5-1 to TRBJ2-2, with a possible D match to TRBD1 (6 bases). The V gene lost 0 bases and the J gene lost 4 bases, with 7 bases spanning the gap. The CDR3 has 14 amino acids. The germline gives CDR1 SGHRS, CDR2 YFSETQ. This chain's CDR3 is CASSLGTATGELFF. CDR3 DNA sequence: TGCGCCAGCAGCTTGGGGACAGCCACCGGGGAGCTGTTTTTT.